The rows below give T cell receptor beta chains drawn from one sample of a study of blood T cells in healthy people across ages. In TCRdb, the 5' RACE reads were re-called with MiXCR into one record per CDR3 protein. The data show 800,000 to 950,000 distinct CDR3 sequences, 25% to 30% seen once. This sample was shared with a second study, whose subject was T cells of mothers and their children.

What was sequenced was blood. These receptors all come from a middle-aged woman in good health. The CDR3 runs from the conserved cysteine through the conserved F or W. A D gene is named only where the DNA matches it firmly. Some rows mark clone size as missing; the rest say once, few, many or name a class of expanded clone.

many	TRBV20-1	-	TRBJ2-7	CSATPGGSYEQYF	TGCAGTGCCACCCCCGGGGGCTCCTACGAGCAGTACTTC
many	TRBV4-1	TRBD1	TRBJ2-7	CASSQERTGAAYEQYF	TGCGCCAGCAGCCAAGAGAGGACAGGGGCTGCCTACGAGCAGTACTTC
many	TRBV7-9	-	TRBJ2-7	CASSGGQPSYEQYF	TGTGCCAGCAGCGGCGGACAGCCCTCCTACGAGCAGTACTTC
-	TRBV10-3	TRBD1	TRBJ1-4	CAIASGTGEKLFF	TGTGCCATCGCCTCCGGGACAGGCGAAAAACTGTTTTTT
-	TRBV5-1	TRBD2	TRBJ2-1	CASSLTSGFYSEQFF	TGCGCCAGCAGCTTGACTAGCGGGTTTTACAGTGAGCAGTTCTTC
-	TRBV29-1	TRBD1	TRBJ1-1	CSVWTGIRSEAFF	TGCAGCGTATGGACAGGGATTAGGTCTGAAGCTTTCTTT
-	TRBV7-8	-	TRBJ1-5	CASSQLGGSSNQPQHF	TGTGCCAGCAGCCAACTAGGGGGTAGTAGCAATCAGCCCCAGCATTTT
few	TRBV5-6	-	TRBJ2-7	CASSLLWQPYEQYF	TGTGCCAGCAGCCTCCTGTGGCAACCCTACGAGCAGTACTTC
few	TRBV7-9	-	TRBJ2-4	CATQLWSTTEQYF	TGTGCCACTCAGCTTTGGTCGACTACAGAGCAGTACTTC
-	TRBV27	-	TRBJ2-5	CASSLYGQPTVQETQYF	TGTGCCAGCAGTTTATATGGCCAGCCCACGGTCCAAGAGACCCAGTACTTC
few	TRBV5-1	-	TRBJ1-2	CASSPWTASNYGYTF	TGCGCCAGCAGCCCATGGACAGCTTCTAACTATGGCTACACCTTC
-	TRBV11-2	TRBD1	TRBJ2-7	CARSSNLGDRGRYEQYF	TGTGCCCGCAGCTCGAATCTGGGTGACAGGGGAAGATACGAGCAGTACTTC
many	TRBV13	TRBD2	TRBJ2-7	CASNRGGAGYEQYF	TGTGCCAGCAACCGGGGGGGCGCAGGGTACGAGCAGTACTTC
-	TRBV7-2	TRBD2	TRBJ2-3	CASSYQPTSGGVTDTQYF	TGTGCCAGCAGCTACCAACCGACTAGCGGGGGTGTCACAGATACGCAGTATTTT
-	TRBV20-1	TRBD2	TRBJ2-3	CSARPGTSAGDTQYF	TGCAGTGCCAGACCCGGGACTAGCGCTGGAGATACGCAGTATTTT
-	TRBV4-3	-	TRBJ2-2	CASSQDFRRGRLYTGELFF	TGCGCCAGCAGCCAAGATTTCAGGCGGGGGCGGTTATACACCGGGGAGCTGTTTTTT
few	TRBV29-1	TRBD2	TRBJ2-3	CSARGGVRGSTDTQYF	TGCAGCGCCCGGGGGGGAGTTAGGGGTAGCACAGATACGCAGTATTTT
-	TRBV24-1	-	TRBJ2-3	CATSDLGSGQVTDTQYF	TGTGCCACCAGTGATTTAGGGTCGGGCCAGGTCACAGATACGCAGTATTTT
-	TRBV9	-	TRBJ1-6	CASSVEMGGSSPLHF	TGTGCCAGCAGCGTAGAGATGGGGGGTTCCTCACCCCTCCACTTT
-	TRBV20-1	-	TRBJ2-7	CSAIAGTTGEQYF	TGCAGTGCGATCGCCGGGACGACCGGCGAGCAGTACTTC
few	TRBV5-1	-	TRBJ2-5	CASSLVYADLRETQYF	TGCGCCAGCAGCTTGGTCTACGCGGATCTTAGAGAGACCCAGTACTTC
-	TRBV10-3	-	TRBJ2-3	CAISEGVTGTDTQYF	TGTGCCATCAGTGAGGGGGTGACGGGCACAGATACGCAGTATTTT
-	TRBV28	TRBD1	TRBJ2-5	CASSSGQARSYF	TGTGCCAGCAGTTCCGGACAGGCCCGATCGTACTTC
-	TRBV29-1	-	TRBJ2-2	CSVEGYSVNTGELFF	TGCAGCGTTGAAGGCTACAGTGTGAACACCGGGGAGCTGTTTTTT